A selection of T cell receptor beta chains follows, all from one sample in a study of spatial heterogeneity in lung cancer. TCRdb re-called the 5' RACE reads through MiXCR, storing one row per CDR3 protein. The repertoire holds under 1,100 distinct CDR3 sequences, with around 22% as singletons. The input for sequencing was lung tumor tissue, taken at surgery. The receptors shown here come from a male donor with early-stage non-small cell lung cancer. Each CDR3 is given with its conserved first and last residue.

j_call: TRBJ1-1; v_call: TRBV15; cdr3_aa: CATSKTGLTEAFF
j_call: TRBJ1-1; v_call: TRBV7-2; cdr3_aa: CASSYGQTNTEAFF
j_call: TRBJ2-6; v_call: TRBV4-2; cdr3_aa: CASSQEGTDFAGANVLTF
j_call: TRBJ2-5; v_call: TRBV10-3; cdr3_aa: CAIRAGTDDGETQYF
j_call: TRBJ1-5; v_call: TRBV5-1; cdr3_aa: CASSLGREGQPQHF
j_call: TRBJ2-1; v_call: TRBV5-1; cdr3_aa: CASIDLAGGPGEQFF
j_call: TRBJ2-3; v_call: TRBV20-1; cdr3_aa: CSARADRGRDTQYF
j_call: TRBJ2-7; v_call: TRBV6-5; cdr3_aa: CASSYSAGQFYEQYF
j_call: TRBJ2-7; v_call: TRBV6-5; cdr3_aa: CASSYLAGDNYEQYF
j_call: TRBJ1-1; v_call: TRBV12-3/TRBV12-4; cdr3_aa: CASSLVTGGTEAFF
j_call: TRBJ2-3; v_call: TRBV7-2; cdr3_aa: CASSLAFTGGGKDTQYF
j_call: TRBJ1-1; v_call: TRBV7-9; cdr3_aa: CASSPFLDTEAFF
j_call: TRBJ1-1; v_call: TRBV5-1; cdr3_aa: CASSPQGGSMNTEAFF
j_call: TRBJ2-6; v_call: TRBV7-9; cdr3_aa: CASSFHFSGANVLTF
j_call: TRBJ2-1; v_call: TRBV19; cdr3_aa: CASSIISGGVDEQFF
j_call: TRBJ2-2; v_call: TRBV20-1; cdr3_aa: CSATGLTKNTGELFF
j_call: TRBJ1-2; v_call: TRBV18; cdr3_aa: CASSPTGTENGYTF
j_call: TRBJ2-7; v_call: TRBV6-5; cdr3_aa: CASSYKALGDLPITYEQYF
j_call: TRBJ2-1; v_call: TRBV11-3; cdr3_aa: CASSRRPDNEQFF
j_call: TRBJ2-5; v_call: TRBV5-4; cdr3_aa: CASRGGGKRGRQETQYF
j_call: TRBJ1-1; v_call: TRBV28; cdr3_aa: CASSFEVTEAFF
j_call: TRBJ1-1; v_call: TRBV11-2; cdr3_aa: CASSTDRGWTEAFF
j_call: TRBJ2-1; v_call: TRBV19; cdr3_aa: CASRAGTGDYNEQFF
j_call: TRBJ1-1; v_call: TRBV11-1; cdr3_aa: CASSLGRRTNTEAFF
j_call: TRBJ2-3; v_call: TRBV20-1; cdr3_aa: CSARGIASGSSDTQYF
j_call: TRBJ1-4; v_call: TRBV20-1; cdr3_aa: CSARDGEGKLFF
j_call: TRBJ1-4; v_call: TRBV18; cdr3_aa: CASSRDMNEKLFF
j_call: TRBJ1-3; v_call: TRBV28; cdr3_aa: CASSFGKTPLAGPGNTIYF
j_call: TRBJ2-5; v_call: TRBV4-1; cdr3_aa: CASSQEDGGGETQYF
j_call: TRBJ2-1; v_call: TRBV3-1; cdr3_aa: CASSFSSGTYNEQFF
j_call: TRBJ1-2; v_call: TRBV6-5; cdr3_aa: CASSYYGNDGYTF
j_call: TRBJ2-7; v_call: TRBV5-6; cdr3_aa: CASSFGQDYEQYF
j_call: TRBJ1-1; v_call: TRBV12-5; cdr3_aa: CASGLGHNGVEAFF
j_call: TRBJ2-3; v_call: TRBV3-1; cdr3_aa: CASSMRGASTDTQYF
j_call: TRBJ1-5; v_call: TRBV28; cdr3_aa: CASSLFRGQSVQPQHF
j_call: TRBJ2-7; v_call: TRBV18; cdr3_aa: CASSPNGGDGEQYF
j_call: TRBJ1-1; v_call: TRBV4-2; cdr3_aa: CASSQDRLNTEAFF
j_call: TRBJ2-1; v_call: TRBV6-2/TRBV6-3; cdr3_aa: CASSQRGGLNEQFF